Sequencing of this TCR beta chain was carried out in a study of cytomegalovirus exposure and HLA in healthy donors. The study, taken as a whole, reports: At a 0.05 false discovery rate, a later analysis found some 18,000 TCR beta sequences to be associated with HLA alleles. 150 or so TCR beta chains were listed as cytomegalovirus-associated. Relative to equally common others, HLA-associated TCR beta chains showed greater clonal expansion in a later analysis. TCR beta sequences reportedly predicted most subjects' HLA-A and HLA-B alleles accurately.

A multiplex PCR was run with 60 Vbeta primers and 13 Jbeta primers. The method was immunoSEQ multiplex PCR; TCRdb's version includes in-frame clones alone and lacks a portion of them. The sample has some 130,000 clones, about 83% seen once; the top ten hold around 5.2%. On this clone: Its antigen is still unknown.

This CDR3 region has 19 residues. Germline trimming cut 3 bases from V and 0 bases from J; bases unmatched to any gene: 12. Germline loops: CDR1 LNHDA, CDR2 SQIVND (reference sequence). The chain is built from TRBV19 and TRBJ2-1, with 9 bases lining up with TRBD2. This TCR was recovered from a woman younger than 45 in good health and CMV-seronegative. Source material: PBMCs. CDR3 coding DNA: TGTGCCAGTAGTATGCCCCTATCCCTGACTAGCGGCTCCTACAATGAGCAGTTCTTC. Encoded protein: CASSMPLSLTSGSYNEQFF.